What follows are 14 T cell receptor beta chains derived from one specimen sequenced in a study of blood T cell repertoires in COVID-19. Repertoires were generated with immunoSEQ multiplex PCR, while TCRdb's copy carries only in-frame clones and drops some. The table lists tens of thousands of clones, under 90% of them singletons. Input material: peripheral blood. Source of these receptors: a human donor in a cohort sampled during active COVID-19.

The chain has TRBV11-2 and TRBJ2-7, with D hard to call. Per the germline V gene, CDR1 is SGHAT and CDR2 is FQNNGV. The V end lost 3 bases, the J end lost 2 bases, and 23 bases lay between the germline ends. The length of the CDR3 is 18 residues. The chain's CDR3 is CASSFRRFAENEPYEQYF. The CDR3 DNA is TGTGCCAGCAGCTTTCGTCGGTTCGCGGAGAACGAGCCCTACGAGCAGTACTTC.

This clone was picked up a small number of times. In nucleotides, the CDR3 is TGCGCCAGCAGCCAATCCCCCCAGAGCAATCAGCCCCAGCATTTT. This codes for CASSQSPQSNQPQHF. The chain employs TRBV4-3 and TRBJ1-5; D not certain. The CDR3 is 15 amino acids. CDR1 is LGHNA, CDR2 YSLEER, per germline. V was pared by 2 bases and J by 1 base, with 9 bases between.

The chain employs TRBV7-9 and TRBJ2-7; D is possibly TRBD2 (6 bases). CDR1 and CDR2 from the germline V gene are SEHNR and FQNEAQ (reference sequence). Trimming removed 4 bases at V and 4 bases at J, with 14 bases between. The CDR3 consists of 14 residues. This chain's CDR3 is CASSSAGGTYEQYF. For the CDR3, the DNA is TGTGCCAGCAGCTCCGCCGGGGGTACTTACGAGCAGTACTTC.

A single count supports this clone. The rearrangement links TRBV6-2 or TRBV6-3 to TRBJ2-7, with D tentatively TRBD2 (6 bases). The CDR3 sequence is 16 residues long. Germline V gives CDR1 MNHEY, CDR2 SVGEGT. With 2 bases removed from V and 2 bases from J, the gap between germline ends came to 16 bases. The CDR3 DNA reads TGTGCCAGCAGTTACGCGGCGACTAGTGGGCCCTACGAGCAGTACTTC. As protein: CASSYAATSGPYEQYF.

This clone was counted a few times. The chain employs TRBV14 and TRBJ1-2, with D tentatively TRBD1 (5 bases). The germline gives CDR1 SGHDN, CDR2 FVKESK. Trimming stripped 0 bases from V and 8 bases from J, with 22 bases between. The CDR3 has 17 amino acids. The CDR3 reads CASSQELGSARAGGYTF. CDR3 sequence (DNA): TGTGCCAGCAGCCAAGAGCTTGGATCGGCCAGGGCGGGGGGCTACACCTTC.

J is TRBJ1-1 and V is TRBV4-1, with 9 bases fitting TRBD1. Germline CDR1 reads MGHRA; CDR2 reads YSYEKL. Trimming took 4 bases from V and 5 from J; bases not matched to a gene: 11. The CDR3 is made up of 16 amino acids. In DNA form, the CDR3 reads TGCGCCAGCAGCCCAGGACAGGGGCCGATGCGGACTGAAGCTTTCTTT. Translation gives CASSPGQGPMRTEAFF.

The chain uses TRBV5-4 and TRBJ1-1, with 8 bases aligning to TRBD1. The CDR3 totals 17 residues. Trimming cost V 0 bases and J 0 bases; bases outside gene matches: 7. CDR1 and CDR2 (germline): SGHNT, YYREEE (reference sequence). In DNA form, the CDR3 reads TGTGCCAGCAGCTTGGGACAGGGGTCACGAATGAACACTGAAGCTTTCTTT. Translation gives CASSLGQGSRMNTEAFF.

The rearrangement links TRBV19 to TRBJ1-5; possible D gene TRBD1, 5 bases. The germline gives CDR1 LNHDA, CDR2 SQIVND (reference sequence). Trimming left V 1 base short and J 0 bases short, with 7 bases between. The CDR3 is 15 amino acids. The CDR3 sequence: CASSIAGGSNQPQHF. CDR3 DNA: TGTGCCAGTAGTATAGCCGGGGGTAGCAATCAGCCCCAGCATTTT.

The gene calls are TRBV9 and TRBJ2-6; 7 nucleotides line up with TRBD1. The CDR3 is 17 residues long. Germline-derived CDR1 and CDR2 are SGDLS and YYNGEE. V shed 4 bases, J shed 2 bases, and the junction held 9 bases outside the gene matches. The CDR3 is CASSSWTGTTGANVLTF. CDR3 coding DNA: TGTGCCAGCAGCTCATGGACAGGCACGACTGGGGCCAACGTCCTGACTTTC.

V and J are TRBV9 and TRBJ1-1; unclear D gene. Germline V CDR1 and CDR2: SGDLS, YYNGEE. Trimming removed 0 bases from V and 1 base from J, with 7 bases in between. This CDR3 has 14 residues. CDR3 coding DNA: TGTGCCAGCAGCGTAGTTGGAGCGAACACTGAAGCTTTCTTT. It encodes CASSVVGANTEAFF.

V and J are TRBV4-1 and TRBJ1-1; D is unclear. Germline V gives CDR1 MGHRA, CDR2 YSYEKL. This CDR3 spans 12 amino acids. V was clipped by 1 base and J by 7 bases, with 7 bases between them. CDR3 loop: CASSQGVSEAFF. DNA for the CDR3: TGCGCCAGCAGCCAAGGCGTAAGTGAAGCTTTCTTT.

The V call is TRBV19, the J call TRBJ1-2; TRBD1 agrees at 9 bases. J lost 1 base, V lost 6 bases, and 15 bases had no gene match. The CDR3 has 18 amino acids. Germline assignment: CDR1 LNHDA and CDR2 SQIVND (reference sequence). As DNA, the CDR3 is TGTGCCAGTAGCCCTTCCTTAAACCGGGACAGGGTTAACTATGGCTACACCTTC. The encoded protein is CASSPSLNRDRVNYGYTF.

The chain employs TRBV4-3 and TRBJ1-3, with TRBD1 matching 10 bases. The CDR3 totals 16 residues. V dropped 4 bases and J dropped 2; count of bases not matched to a gene: 5. Germline loops: CDR1 LGHNA, CDR2 YSLEER. Written as DNA, the CDR3 is TGCGCCAGCAGCCGTGACAGGGGGCAGGCTGGAAACACCATATATTTT. Encoded protein: CASSRDRGQAGNTIYF.

This clone turned up a few times. This chain connects TRBV10-1 to TRBJ1-6, with no clear D. Germline V lookup: CDR1 WNHNN, CDR2 SYGVQD (reference sequence). Trimming shortened V by 5 bases and J by 7 bases, and 9 bases separated the two germline ends. The CDR3 contains 13 residues. CDR3 protein: CASSPGGNSPLHF. DNA of the CDR3: TGCGCCAGCAGTCCCGGAGGGAATTCACCCCTCCACTTT.